This T cell receptor beta chain derives from a study (dated by TCRdb to about 2015). Background on the whole study: The study set out to test whether tumor-infiltrating Tregs in breast cancer get recruited from blood Tregs or are instead converted in situ from other CD4+ T cell subsets.

Full-length TCR variable regions were amplified by 5' RACE PCR with constant-region reverse primers, followed by semi-nested PCR with Nested Universal Primer A. The ReliaPrep RNA Cell Miniprep System was used to extract total RNA, which was then reverse transcribed into 5'RACE-ready cDNA with the SMARTer RACE 5'/3' Kit. An Illumina MiSeq was used to sequence the full-length TCR alpha and beta libraries, which had been barcoded with multiplex adaptors. The source study handled its data this way. For each of nine subset-tissue groups, sequencing data from the five patients were pooled, and the groups were compared by unsupervised clustering of TCR gene usage. The Morisita-Horn index, with shared sequences weighted by their contribution to each repertoire, was used to calculate repertoire similarity. TCRdb applied fastp at Q25 and MiXCR to the public reads, then kept only in-frame beta chains. Each entry merges the rows of one CDR3 protein and shows their most common DNA and genes. TCRdb, rather than the study authors, made the V and J calls. The sample data list tens of thousands of distinct CDR3 sequences, and about 25% of these were observed just once. Around 3.9% of the sample rests with the top ten.

Overall study outcomes, separate from this receptor: Tumor-infiltrating Treg TCR alpha and beta sequences overlapped most with tumor naive CD4+ T cells, then with blood naive CD4+ T cells. Validation in the larger cohort was restricted to a single TCR beta V-J rearrangement rather than whole repertoires. The TCR gene usage of tumor memory CD4+ T cells clustered together with blood and lymph node memory CD4+ cells and with lymph node naive CD4+ cells.

This clonotype was detected a few times. Its antigen has not been determined. No clone much larger than this one lies a single base away; base qualities are absent. Naive CD4+ T cells were purified with the Miltenyi Naive CD4+ T Cell Isolation kit, with Tregs depleted using CD25 microbeads. Tregs, naive and memory CD4+ T cells from tumor, blood and ipsilateral draining lymph nodes of five or six breast cancer patients underwent full-length TCR alpha and beta sequencing. Tumor tissue and lymph nodes from ipsilateral axillary dissection were perfused with PBS, minced and digested with collagenase I and hyaluronidase. Ficoll density gradient centrifugation was used to isolate mononuclear cells from either lymph nodes or around 50 ml of peripheral blood. Sorted cell populations were confirmed by FACS to exceed 90% purity. The cysteine opens and the phenylalanine closes a CDR3 of 14 amino acids. The CDR3 DNA has 42 bases and is translated from base 1. V and J lose 5 bases and 3 bases, and a span of 14 bases separates them.

Recombination joined TRBV12-3 or TRBV12-4 with TRBJ2-7; the D gene is possibly TRBD1 or TRBD2, with 5 bases matching each. The source of this sequence is a female donor with breast cancer. The sequenced sample consisted of naive CD4+ T cells sorted from a lymph node. The cell subset or site label corresponds to: naive CD4+ T cells, CD4+CD45RA+CD25-. The CDR3 in this case is CASSLGTADYEQYF. The nucleotides are TGTGCCAGCAGTCTCGGGACGGCCGACTACGAGCAGTACTTC.